The present TCR beta chain was sequenced within a study of a mutant IDH1 vaccine in newly diagnosed glioma. In the study overall: Radiotherapy, temozolomide, or both had been given previously, and both were given to most.

Described time point: baseline, week 1 (first vaccination visit). Treatment described: pre-vaccination baseline after standard-of-care therapy. Germline values: CDR1 SEHNR, CDR2 FQNEAQ (reference sequence). The CDR3 contains 15 residues. With 5 bases clipped from V and 5 bases from J, the junction kept 9 bases outside the gene matches. Profiling relied on immunoSEQ multiplex PCR, and the TCRdb table lists in-frame clones only, not all of them. The sample holds some 100,000 clones, around 82% seen once. This chain connects TRBV7-9 to TRBJ2-7; 10 nucleotides match TRBD2. The sample here was PBMCs, taken from a glioma patient treated with radiotherapy, temozolomide or both. This receptor was identified in a woman aged 45-60 years with glioma. The CDR3 bases are TGTGCCAGCAGCCCGTCGTGGCTAGCGGGGGACGAGCAGTACTTC. This gives the protein CASSPSWLAGDEQYF.